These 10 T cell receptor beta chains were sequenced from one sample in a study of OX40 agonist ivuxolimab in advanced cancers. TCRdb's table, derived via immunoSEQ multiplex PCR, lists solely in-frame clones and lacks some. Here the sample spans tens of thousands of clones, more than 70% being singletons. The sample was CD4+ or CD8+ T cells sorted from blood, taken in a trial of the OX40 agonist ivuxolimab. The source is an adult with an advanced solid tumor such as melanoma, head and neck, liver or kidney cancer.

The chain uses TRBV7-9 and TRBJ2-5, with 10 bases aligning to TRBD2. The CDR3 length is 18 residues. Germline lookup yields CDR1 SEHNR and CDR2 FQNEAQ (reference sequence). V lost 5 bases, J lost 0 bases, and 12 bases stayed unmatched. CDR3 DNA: TGTGCCAGCAGCACCGGGACTAGCGAATCTACGTACCAAGAGACCCAGTACTTC. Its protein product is CASSTGTSESTYQETQYF.

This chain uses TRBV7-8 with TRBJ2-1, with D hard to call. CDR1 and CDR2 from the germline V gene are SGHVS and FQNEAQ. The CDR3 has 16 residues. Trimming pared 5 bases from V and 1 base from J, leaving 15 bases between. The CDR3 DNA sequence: TGTGCCAGCAGCCTTTTTAGGGCCCTATCCTACAATGAGCAGTTCTTC. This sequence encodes CASSLFRALSYNEQFF.

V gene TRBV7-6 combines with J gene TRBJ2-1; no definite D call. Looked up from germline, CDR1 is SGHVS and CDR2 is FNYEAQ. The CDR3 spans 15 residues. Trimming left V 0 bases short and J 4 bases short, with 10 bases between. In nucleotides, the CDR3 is TGTGCCAGCAGCTTAGCCCCAGGAGCGTACAATGAGCAGTTCTTC. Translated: CASSLAPGAYNEQFF.

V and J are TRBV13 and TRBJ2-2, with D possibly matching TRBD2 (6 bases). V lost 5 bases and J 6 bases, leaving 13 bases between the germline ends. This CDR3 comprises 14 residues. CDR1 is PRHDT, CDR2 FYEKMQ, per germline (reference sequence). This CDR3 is CASSQAGGPGELFF. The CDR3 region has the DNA TGTGCCAGCAGCCAAGCAGGAGGGCCCGGGGAGCTGTTTTTT.

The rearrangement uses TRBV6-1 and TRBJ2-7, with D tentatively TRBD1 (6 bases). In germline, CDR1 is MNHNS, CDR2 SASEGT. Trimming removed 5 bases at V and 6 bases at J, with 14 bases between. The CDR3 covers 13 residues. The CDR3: CASSPPGVGEQYF. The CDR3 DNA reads TGTGCCAGCAGTCCACCAGGGGTGGGCGAGCAGTACTTC.

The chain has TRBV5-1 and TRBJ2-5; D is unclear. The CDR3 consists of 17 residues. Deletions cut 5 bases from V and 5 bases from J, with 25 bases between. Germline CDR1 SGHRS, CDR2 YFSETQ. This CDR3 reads CASSFFAGSIGWETQYF. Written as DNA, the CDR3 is TGCGCCAGCAGTTTTTTTGCCGGGTCCATTGGGTGGGAGACCCAGTACTTC.

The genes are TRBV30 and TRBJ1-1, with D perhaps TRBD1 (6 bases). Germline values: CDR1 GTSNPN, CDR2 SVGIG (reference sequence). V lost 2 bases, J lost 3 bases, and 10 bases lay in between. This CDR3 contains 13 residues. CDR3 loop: CAWSWGGDTEAFF. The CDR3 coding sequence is TGTGCCTGGAGTTGGGGGGGCGACACTGAAGCTTTCTTT.

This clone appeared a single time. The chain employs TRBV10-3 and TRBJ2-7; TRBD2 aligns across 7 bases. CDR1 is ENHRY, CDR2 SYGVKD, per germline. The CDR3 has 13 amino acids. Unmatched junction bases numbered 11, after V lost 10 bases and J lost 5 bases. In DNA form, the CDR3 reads TGTGCCACCAAGCGGGACGGGCCTGACGAGCAGTACTTC. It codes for CATKRDGPDEQYF.

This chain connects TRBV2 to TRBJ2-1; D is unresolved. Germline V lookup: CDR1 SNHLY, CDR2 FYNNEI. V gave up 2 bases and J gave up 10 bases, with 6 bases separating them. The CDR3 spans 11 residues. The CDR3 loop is CASSERGEQFF. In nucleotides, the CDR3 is TGTGCCAGCAGTGAAAGAGGCGAGCAGTTCTTC. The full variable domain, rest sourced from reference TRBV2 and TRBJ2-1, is EPEVTQTPSHQVTQMGQEVILRCVPISNHLYFYWYRQILGQKVEFLVSFYNNEISEKSEIFDDQFSVERPDGSNFTLKIRSTKLEDSAMYFCASSERGEQFFGPGTRLTVL.

CDR3 sequence reads: CASSLIGNDYEQYF. The CDR3 DNA reads as TGCGCCAGCAGCTTGATCGGAAACGATTACGAGCAGTACTTC. The chain uses TRBV5-1 and TRBJ2-7, with unresolved D. Germline V gives CDR1 SGHRS, CDR2 YFSETQ. The CDR3 contains 14 residues. The V end was cut by 1 base, the J end by 4 bases, with 12 bases between. The full variable domain, in which reference TRBV5-1 and TRBJ2-7 provide the parts outside the CDR3, is KAGVTQTPRYLIKTRGQQVTLSCSPISGHRSVSWYQQTPGQGLQFLFEYFSETQRNKGNFPGRFSGRQFSNSRSEMNVSTLELGDSALYLCASSLIGNDYEQYFGPGTRLTVT.